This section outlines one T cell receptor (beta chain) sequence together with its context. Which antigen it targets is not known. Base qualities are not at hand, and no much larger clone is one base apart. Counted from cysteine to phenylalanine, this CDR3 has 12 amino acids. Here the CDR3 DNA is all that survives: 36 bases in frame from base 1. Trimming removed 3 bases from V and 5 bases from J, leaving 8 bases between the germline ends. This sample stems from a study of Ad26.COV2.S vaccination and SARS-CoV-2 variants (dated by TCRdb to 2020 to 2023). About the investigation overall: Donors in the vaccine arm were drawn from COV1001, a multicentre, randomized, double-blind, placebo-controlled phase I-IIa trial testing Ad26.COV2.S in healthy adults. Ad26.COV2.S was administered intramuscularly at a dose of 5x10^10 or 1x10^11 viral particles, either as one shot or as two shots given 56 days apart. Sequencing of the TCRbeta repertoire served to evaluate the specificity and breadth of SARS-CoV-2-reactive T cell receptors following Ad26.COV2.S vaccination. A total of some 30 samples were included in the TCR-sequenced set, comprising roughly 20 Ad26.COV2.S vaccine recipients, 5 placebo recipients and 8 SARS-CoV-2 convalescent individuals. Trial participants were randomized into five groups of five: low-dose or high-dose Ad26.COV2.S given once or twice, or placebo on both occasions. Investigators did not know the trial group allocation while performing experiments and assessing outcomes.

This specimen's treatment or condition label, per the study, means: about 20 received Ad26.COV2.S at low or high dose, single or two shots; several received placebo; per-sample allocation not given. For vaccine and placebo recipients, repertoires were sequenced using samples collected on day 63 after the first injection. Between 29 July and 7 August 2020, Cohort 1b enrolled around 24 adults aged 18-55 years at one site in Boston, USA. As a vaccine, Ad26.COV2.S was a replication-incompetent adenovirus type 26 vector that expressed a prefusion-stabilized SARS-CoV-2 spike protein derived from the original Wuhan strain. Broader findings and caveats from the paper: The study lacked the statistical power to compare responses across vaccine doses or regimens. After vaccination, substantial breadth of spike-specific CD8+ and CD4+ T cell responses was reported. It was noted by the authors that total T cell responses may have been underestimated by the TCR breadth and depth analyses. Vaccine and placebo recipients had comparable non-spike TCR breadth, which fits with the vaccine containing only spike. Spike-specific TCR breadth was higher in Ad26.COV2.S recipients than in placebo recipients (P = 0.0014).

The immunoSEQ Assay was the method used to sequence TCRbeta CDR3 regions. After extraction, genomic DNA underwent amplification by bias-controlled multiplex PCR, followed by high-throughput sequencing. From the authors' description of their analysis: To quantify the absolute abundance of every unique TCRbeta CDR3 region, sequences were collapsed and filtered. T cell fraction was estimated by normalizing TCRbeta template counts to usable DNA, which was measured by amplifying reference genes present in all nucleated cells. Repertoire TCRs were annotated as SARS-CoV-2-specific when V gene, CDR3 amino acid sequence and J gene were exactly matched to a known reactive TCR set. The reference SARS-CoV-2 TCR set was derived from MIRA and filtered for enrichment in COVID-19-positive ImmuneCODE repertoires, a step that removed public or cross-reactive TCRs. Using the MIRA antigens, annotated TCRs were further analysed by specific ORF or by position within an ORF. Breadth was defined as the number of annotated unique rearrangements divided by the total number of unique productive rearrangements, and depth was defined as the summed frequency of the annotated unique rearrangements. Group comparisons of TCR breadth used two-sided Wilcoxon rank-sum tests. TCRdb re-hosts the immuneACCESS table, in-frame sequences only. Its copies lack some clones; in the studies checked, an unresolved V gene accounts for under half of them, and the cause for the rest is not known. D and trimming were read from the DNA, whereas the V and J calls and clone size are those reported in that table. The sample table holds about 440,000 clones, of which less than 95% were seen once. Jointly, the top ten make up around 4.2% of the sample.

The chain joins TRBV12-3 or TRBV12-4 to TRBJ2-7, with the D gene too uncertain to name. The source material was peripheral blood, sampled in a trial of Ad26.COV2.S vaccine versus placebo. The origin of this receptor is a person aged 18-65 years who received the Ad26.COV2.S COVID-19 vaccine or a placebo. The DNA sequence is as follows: TGTGCCAGCAGTTTTGGTCCCGACGAGCAGTACTTC. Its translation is CASSFGPDEQYF.